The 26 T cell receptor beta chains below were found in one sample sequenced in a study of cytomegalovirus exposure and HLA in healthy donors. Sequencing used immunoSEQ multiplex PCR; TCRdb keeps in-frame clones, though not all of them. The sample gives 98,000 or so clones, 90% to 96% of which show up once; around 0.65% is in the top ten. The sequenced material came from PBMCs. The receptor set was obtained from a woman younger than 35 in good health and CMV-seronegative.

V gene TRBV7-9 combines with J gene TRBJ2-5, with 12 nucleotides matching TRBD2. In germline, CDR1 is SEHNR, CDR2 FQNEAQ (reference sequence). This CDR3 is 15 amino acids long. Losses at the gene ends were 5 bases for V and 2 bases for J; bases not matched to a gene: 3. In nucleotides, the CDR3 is TGTGCCAGCAGCCGACTAGCGGGGGCACAAGAGACCCAGTACTTC. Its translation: CASSRLAGAQETQYF. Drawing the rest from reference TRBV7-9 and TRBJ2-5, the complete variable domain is DTGVSQNPRHKITKRGQNVTFRCDPISEHNRLYWYRQTLGQGPEFLTYFQNEAQLEKSRLLSDRFSAERPKGSFSTLEIQRTEQGDSAMYLCASSRLAGAQETQYFGPGTRLLVL.

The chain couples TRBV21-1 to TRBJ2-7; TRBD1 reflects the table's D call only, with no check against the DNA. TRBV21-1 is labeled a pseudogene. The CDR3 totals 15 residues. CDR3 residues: CASSSRDRVSYEQYF. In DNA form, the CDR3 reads TGTGCCAGCAGCAGCCGGGACAGGGTTTCCTACGAGCAGTACTTC.

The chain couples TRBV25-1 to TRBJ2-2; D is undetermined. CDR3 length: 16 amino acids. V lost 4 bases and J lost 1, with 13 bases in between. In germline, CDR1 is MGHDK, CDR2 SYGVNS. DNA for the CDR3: TGTGCCAGCAGTGGACTTGGGTTTGGGAACACCGGGGAGCTGTTTTTT. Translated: CASSGLGFGNTGELFF.

DNA for the CDR3: TGTGCCAGCAGTCCGGGAACAGAAGAGACCCAGTACTTC. It is translated as CASSPGTEETQYF. The genes are TRBV5-6 and TRBJ2-5; TRBD2 is a possible D gene (5 bases). With 5 bases removed from V and 3 bases from J, the gap between germline ends came to 11 bases. Germline assignment: CDR1 SGHDT and CDR2 YYEEEE. The CDR3 consists of 13 residues.

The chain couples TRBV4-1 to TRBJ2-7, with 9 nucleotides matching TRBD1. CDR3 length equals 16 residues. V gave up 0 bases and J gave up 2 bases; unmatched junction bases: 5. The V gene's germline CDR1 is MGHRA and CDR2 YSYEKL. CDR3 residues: CASSQELRQGAYEQYF. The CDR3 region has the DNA TGCGCCAGCAGCCAAGAATTACGACAGGGGGCCTACGAGCAGTACTTC.

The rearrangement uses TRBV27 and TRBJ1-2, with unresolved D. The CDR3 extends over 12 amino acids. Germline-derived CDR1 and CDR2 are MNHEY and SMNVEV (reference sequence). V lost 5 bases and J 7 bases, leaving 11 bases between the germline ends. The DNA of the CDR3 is TGTGCCAGCAGTACGCCGGGATTTGGCTACACCTTC. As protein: CASSTPGFGYTF.

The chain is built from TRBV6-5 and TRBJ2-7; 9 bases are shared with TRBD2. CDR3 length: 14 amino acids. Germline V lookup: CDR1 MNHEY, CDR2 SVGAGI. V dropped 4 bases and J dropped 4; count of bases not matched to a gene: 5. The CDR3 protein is CASSSNSGGYEQYF. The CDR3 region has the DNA TGTGCCAGCAGTTCGAATAGCGGGGGTTACGAGCAGTACTTC.

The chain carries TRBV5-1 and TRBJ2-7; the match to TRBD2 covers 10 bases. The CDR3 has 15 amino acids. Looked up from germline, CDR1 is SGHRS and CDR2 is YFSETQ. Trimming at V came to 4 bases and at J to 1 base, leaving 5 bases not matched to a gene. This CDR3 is CASSPWTSGSYEQYF. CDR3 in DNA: TGCGCCAGCAGCCCTTGGACTAGCGGATCCTACGAGCAGTACTTC.

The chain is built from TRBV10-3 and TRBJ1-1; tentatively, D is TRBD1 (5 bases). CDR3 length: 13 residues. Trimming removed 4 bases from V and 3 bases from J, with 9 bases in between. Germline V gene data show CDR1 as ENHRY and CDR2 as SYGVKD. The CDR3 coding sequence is TGTGCCATCAGTGGCGGGACGGACACTGAAGCTTTCTTT. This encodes CAISGGTDTEAFF.

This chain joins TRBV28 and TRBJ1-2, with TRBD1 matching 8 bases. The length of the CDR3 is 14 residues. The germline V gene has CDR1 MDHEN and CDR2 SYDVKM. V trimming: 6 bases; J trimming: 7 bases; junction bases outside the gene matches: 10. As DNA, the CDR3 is TGTGCCAGCAGCTCCTCCGGGACAGGTCTTGGCTACACCTTC. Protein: CASSSSGTGLGYTF.

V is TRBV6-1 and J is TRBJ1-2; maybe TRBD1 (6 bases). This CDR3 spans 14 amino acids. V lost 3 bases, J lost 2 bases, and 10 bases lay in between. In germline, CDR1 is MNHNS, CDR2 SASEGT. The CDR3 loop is CASSDGRGNYGYTF. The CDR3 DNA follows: TGTGCCAGCAGTGACGGCAGGGGCAACTATGGCTACACCTTC.

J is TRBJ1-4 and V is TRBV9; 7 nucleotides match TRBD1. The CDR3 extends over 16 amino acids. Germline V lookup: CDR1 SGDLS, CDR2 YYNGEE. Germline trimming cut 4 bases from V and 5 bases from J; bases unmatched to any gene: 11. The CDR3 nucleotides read TGTGCCAGCAGCCCAGGGGGTGGTAACCGAAATGAAAAACTGTTTTTT. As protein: CASSPGGGNRNEKLFF.

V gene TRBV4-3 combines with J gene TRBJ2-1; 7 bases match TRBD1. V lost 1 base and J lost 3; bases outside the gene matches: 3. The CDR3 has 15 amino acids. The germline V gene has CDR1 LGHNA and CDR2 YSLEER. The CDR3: CASSQGQGIYNEQFF. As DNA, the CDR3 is TGCGCCAGCAGCCAAGGACAGGGCATCTACAATGAGCAGTTCTTC.

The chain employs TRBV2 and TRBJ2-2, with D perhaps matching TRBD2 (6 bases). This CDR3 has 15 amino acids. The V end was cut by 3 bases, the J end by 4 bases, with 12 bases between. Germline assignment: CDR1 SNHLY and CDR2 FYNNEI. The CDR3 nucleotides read TGTGCCAGCAGTGAGGAGGGAACGGCCACCGGGGAGCTGTTTTTT. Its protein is CASSEEGTATGELFF.

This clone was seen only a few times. As DNA, the CDR3 is TGTGCCAGCAGCAAACGGACTAGCGGGGGGGACCCCTTGAGGAATGAGCAGTTCTTC. Amino acids: CASSKRTSGGDPLRNEQFF. This chain uses TRBV9 with TRBJ2-1, with TRBD2 matching 15 bases. CDR3 length: 19 amino acids. After removal of 4 bases from V and 7 bases from J, the junction contained 15 bases not matched to a gene. CDR1 and CDR2 (germline): SGDLS, YYNGEE.

The CDR3 is CASSPGQRETYGYTF. CDR3 nucleotides: TGCGCCAGCAGCCCGGGACAGAGAGAGACCTATGGCTACACCTTC. The chain carries TRBV5-1 and TRBJ1-2, with 7 bases fitting TRBD1. Per the germline V gene, CDR1 is SGHRS and CDR2 is YFSETQ. V gave up 4 bases and J gave up 4 bases; unmatched junction bases: 10. The CDR3 totals 15 residues. The full variable domain, completed using reference TRBV5-1 and TRBJ1-2, is KAGVTQTPRYLIKTRGQQVTLSCSPISGHRSVSWYQQTPGQGLQFLFEYFSETQRNKGNFPGRFSGRQFSNSRSEMNVSTLELGDSALYLCASSPGQRETYGYTFGSGTRLTVV.

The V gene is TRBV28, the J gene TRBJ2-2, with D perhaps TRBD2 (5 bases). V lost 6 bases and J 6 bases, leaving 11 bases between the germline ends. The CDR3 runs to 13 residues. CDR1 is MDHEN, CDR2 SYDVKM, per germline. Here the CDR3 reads CASSLRTPGELFF. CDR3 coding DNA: TGTGCCAGCAGCCTAAGGACTCCCGGGGAGCTGTTTTTT.

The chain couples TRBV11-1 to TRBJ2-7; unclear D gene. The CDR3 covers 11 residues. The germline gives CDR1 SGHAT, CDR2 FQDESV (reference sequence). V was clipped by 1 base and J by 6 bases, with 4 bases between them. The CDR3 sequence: CASSLVSEQYF. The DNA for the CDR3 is TGTGCCAGCAGCTTAGTCTCCGAGCAGTACTTC.

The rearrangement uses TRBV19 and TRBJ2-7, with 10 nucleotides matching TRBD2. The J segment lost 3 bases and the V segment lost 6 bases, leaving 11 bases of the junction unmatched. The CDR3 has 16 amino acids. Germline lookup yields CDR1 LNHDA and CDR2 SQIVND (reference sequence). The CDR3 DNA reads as TGTGCCAGTAGCCTTCGGAGCGGGGGGGCACGCTACGAGCAGTACTTC. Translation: CASSLRSGGARYEQYF.

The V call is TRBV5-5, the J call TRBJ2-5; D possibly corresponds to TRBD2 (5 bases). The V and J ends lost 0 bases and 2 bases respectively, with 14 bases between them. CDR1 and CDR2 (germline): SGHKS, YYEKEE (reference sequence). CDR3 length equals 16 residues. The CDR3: CASSLALWSGQETQYF. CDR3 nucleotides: TGTGCCAGCAGCTTGGCCCTTTGGAGCGGACAAGAGACCCAGTACTTC.

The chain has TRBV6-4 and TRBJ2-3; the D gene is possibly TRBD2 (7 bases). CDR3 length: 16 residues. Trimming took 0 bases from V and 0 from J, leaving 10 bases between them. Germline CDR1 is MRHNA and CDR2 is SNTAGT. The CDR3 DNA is TGTGCCAGCAGTGACTCAGGGGGAGGGAGCACAGATACGCAGTATTTT. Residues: CASSDSGGGSTDTQYF.

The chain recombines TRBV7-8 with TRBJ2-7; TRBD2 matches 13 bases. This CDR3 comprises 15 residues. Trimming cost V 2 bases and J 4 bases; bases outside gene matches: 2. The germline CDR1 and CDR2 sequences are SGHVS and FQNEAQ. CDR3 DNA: TGTGCCAGCAGCTTAAGACTAGCGGGGGGTTACGAGCAGTACTTC. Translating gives CASSLRLAGGYEQYF.

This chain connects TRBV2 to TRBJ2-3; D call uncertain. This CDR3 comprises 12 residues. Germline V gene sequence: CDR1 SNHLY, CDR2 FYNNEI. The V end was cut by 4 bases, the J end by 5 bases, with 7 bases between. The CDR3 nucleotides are TGTGCCAGCAGTGTGCGTAGAGATACGCAGTATTTT. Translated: CASSVRRDTQYF.

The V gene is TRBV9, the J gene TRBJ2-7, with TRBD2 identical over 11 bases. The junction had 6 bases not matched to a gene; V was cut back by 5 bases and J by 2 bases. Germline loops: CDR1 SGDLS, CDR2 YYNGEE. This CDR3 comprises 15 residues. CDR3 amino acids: CASSTHSGGAYEQYF. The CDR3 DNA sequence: TGTGCCAGCAGTACACATAGCGGGGGGGCCTACGAGCAGTACTTC.

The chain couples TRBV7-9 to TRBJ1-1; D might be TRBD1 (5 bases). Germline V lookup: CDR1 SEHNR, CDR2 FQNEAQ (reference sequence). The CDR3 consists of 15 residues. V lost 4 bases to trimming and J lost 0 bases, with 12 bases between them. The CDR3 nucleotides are TGTGCCAGCAGCTACTTCCCGACAGTGAACACTGAAGCTTTCTTT. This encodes CASSYFPTVNTEAFF.

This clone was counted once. CDR3 nucleotide sequence: TGCGCCAGCAGCCAGGCGGGGCACGGACAGGGAGGAGATACGCAGTATTTT. Its protein is CASSQAGHGQGGDTQYF. V and J are TRBV4-3 and TRBJ2-3; 8 nucleotides line up with TRBD1. Germline trimming cut 3 bases from V and 5 bases from J; bases unmatched to any gene: 13. This CDR3 has 17 amino acids. The germline CDR1 and CDR2 sequences are LGHNA and YSLEER.